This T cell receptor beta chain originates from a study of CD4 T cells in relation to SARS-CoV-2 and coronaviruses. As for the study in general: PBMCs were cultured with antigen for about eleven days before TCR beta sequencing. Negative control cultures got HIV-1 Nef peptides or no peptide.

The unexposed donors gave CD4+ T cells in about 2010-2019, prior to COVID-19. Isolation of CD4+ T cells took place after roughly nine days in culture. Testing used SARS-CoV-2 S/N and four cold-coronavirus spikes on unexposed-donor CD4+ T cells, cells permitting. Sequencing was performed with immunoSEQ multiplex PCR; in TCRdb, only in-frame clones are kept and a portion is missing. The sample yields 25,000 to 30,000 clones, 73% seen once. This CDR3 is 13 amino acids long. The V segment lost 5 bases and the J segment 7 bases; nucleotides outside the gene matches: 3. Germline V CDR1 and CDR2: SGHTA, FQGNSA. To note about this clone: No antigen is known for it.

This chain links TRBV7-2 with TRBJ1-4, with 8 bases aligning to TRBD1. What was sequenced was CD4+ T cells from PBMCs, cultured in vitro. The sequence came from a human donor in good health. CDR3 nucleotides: TGTGCCAGCAGCCGACAGGGGATTGAAAAACTGTTTTTT. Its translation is CASSRQGIEKLFF. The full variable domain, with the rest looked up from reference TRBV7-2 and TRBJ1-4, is GAGVSQSPSNKVTEKGKDVELRCDPISGHTALYWYRQSLGQGLEFLIYFQGNSAPDKSGLPSDRFSAERTGGSVSTLTIQRTQQEDSAVYLCASSRQGIEKLFFGSGTQLSVL.